The sequence of this T cell receptor beta chain was determined in a study of blood T cell repertoires in COVID-19. Repertoires were generated with immunoSEQ multiplex PCR, while TCRdb's copy carries only in-frame clones and drops some. The sample has 250,000 to 350,000 clones; around 90% are singletons. The TCR sequence derives from a man between 18 and 29 years old with active or convalescent COVID-19. Sequenced sample: peripheral blood.

This chain's CDR3 is CASSFNPGREGYTF. For the CDR3, the DNA is TGTGCCAGCAGTTTTAACCCGGGTCGAGAGGGCTACACCTTC. J is TRBJ1-2 and V is TRBV27, with unresolved D. Looked up from germline, CDR1 is MNHEY and CDR2 is SMNVEV (reference sequence). Trimming removed 3 bases at V and 8 bases at J, with 16 bases between. This CDR3 contains 14 residues.